The 32 T cell receptor beta chains presented below share a single source sample, sequenced in a study of early T cells in non-severe SARS-CoV-2 infection. A single record per CDR3 protein comes from TCRdb applying MiXCR to the 5' RACE reads. The sample consists of tens of thousands of distinct CDR3 sequences, roughly 15% of them appearing once. Sequenced input: whole blood. All receptors come from an adult who was a healthcare worker with PCR-confirmed SARS-CoV-2 infection or an uninfected control (not recorded which).

The rearrangement links TRBV3-1 to TRBJ2-7; tentatively, D is TRBD1 or TRBD2 (5 bases each). CDR3 length: 13 amino acids. V was shortened by 4 bases and J by 5 bases, with 12 bases between the two germline ends. Germline V gives CDR1 LGHDT, CDR2 YNNKEL (reference sequence). The CDR3: CASSPSWGNEQYV. Here the CDR3 DNA reads TGTGCCAGCAGCCCTAGTTGGGGGAACGAGCAGTACGTC.

This clonotype showed up just a few times. V gene TRBV12-3 or TRBV12-4 combines with J gene TRBJ1-3, with D possibly matching TRBD1 (5 bases). Trimming removed 8 bases from V and 4 bases from J, with 18 bases in between. The CDR3 spans 15 residues. CDR3 coding DNA: TGTGCCAGCGTTTCAGGGAGGAGAGGAGGAAACACCATATATTTT. Translating it yields CASVSGRRGGNTIYF.

This clonotype was counted many times. This sequence joins TRBV7-2 and TRBJ2-3; 15 bases map to TRBD2. CDR1 and CDR2 from the germline V gene are SGHTA and FQGNSA. The CDR3 length is 18 residues. Trimming at V came to 10 bases and at J to 1 base, leaving 12 bases not matched to a gene. In DNA form, the CDR3 reads TGTGCCATCGCCACCCCGGGACTAGCGGGGGGACGCACAGATACGCAGTATTTT. As protein: CAIATPGLAGGRTDTQYF.

This chain connects TRBV3-1 to TRBJ2-5, with 7 bases lining up with TRBD2. The V gene end was trimmed by 1 base and the J gene end by 4 bases; junction bases not matched to a gene: 6. Germline V CDR1 and CDR2: LGHDT, YNNKEL (reference sequence). The CDR3 contains 15 residues. The CDR3 region is CASSQVSGGGETQYF. As DNA, the CDR3 is TGTGCCAGCAGCCAAGTCAGTGGCGGGGGAGAGACCCAGTACTTC.

This clonotype has ten or more counts. V usage is TRBV15 and J usage is TRBJ1-2, with D maybe TRBD1 (5 bases). The CDR3 has 11 amino acids. Germline lookup yields CDR1 LNHNV and CDR2 YYDKDF (reference sequence). Trimming removed 6 bases at V and 7 bases at J, with 9 bases between. The CDR3 loop is CATSLQGGYTF. CDR3 in DNA: TGTGCCACCAGTCTCCAGGGTGGCTACACCTTC. The variable domain in full, with the rest retrieved from reference TRBV15 and TRBJ1-2, is DAMVIQNPRYQVTQFGKPVTLSCSQTLNHNVMYWYQQKSSQAPKLLFHYYDKDFNNEADTPDNFQSRRPNTSFCFLDIRSPGLGDTAMYLCATSLQGGYTFGSGTRLTVV.

The chain employs TRBV20-1 and TRBJ2-4, with D hard to call. Trimming took off 6 bases at V and 0 bases at J, with 21 bases between the two ends. Germline loops: CDR1 DFQATT, CDR2 SNEGSKA (reference sequence). The CDR3 has 17 amino acids. The CDR3 loop is CSATKAPTLLAKNIQYF. In nucleotides, the CDR3 is TGCAGTGCCACCAAAGCACCGACACTGCTAGCCAAAAACATTCAGTACTTC.

The chain uses TRBV4-2 and TRBJ2-1; 10 bases align to TRBD2. The germline CDR1 and CDR2 sequences are LGHNA and YNFKEQ. The CDR3 length is 17 residues. V trimming: 1 base; J trimming: 8 bases; junction bases outside the gene matches: 11. CDR3 loop: CASSQGSGGALNHEQFF. CDR3 DNA sequence: TGTGCCAGCAGCCAAGGCAGCGGGGGGGCCTTAAACCATGAGCAGTTCTTC.

CDR3 nucleotide sequence: TGTGCCATCAGTTTCCGTCGGGCCCACCAAGGGGCTGGCTACACCTTC. It translates to CAISFRRAHQGAGYTF. V usage is TRBV10-3 and J usage is TRBJ1-2; maybe TRBD1 (5 bases). From germline, CDR1 is ENHRY and CDR2 SYGVKD. The CDR3 spans 16 residues. V was cut by 5 bases and J by 7 bases, with 23 bases left in between.

The chain combines TRBV7-3 with TRBJ2-2; 7 bases match TRBD1. The CDR3 has 15 amino acids. After removal of 5 bases from V and 1 base from J, the junction contained 4 bases not matched to a gene. Germline CDR1 and CDR2: SGHTA and FQGTGA. The CDR3, as DNA: TGTGCCAGCAGCAATCGGACAGGGAACACCGGGGAGCTGTTTTTT. This gives the protein CASSNRTGNTGELFF.

At least ten counts were recorded for this clonotype. The V and J genes are TRBV12-3 or TRBV12-4 and TRBJ2-5; 7 bases agree with TRBD1. Trimming at V came to 3 bases and at J to 2 bases, leaving 6 bases not matched to a gene. This CDR3 comprises 15 residues. CDR3 in amino acids: CASSFRPGGQETQYF. DNA for the CDR3: TGTGCCAGCAGTTTTCGACCAGGGGGTCAAGAGACCCAGTACTTC.

This clonotype was observed a handful of times. The rearrangement joins TRBV7-9 to TRBJ1-6; D remains ambiguous. The CDR3 totals 15 residues. The germline V gene encodes CDR1 SEHNR and CDR2 FQNEAQ (reference sequence). The V end was cut by 4 bases, the J end by 5 bases, with 12 bases between. The CDR3 DNA reads TGTGCCAGCAGCTCCGGGAAGATGGATAATTCACCCCTCCACTTT. It encodes CASSSGKMDNSPLHF.

CDR3 in amino acids: CASSDRVSGQVTDTQYF. The CDR3 DNA is TGTGCCAGCAGTGATCGGGTTAGCGGGCAAGTCACAGATACGCAGTATTTT. The rearrangement uses TRBV2 and TRBJ2-3, with TRBD2 matching over 7 bases. The V segment lost 3 bases and the J segment 2 bases; nucleotides outside the gene matches: 11. The germline V gene encodes CDR1 SNHLY and CDR2 FYNNEI. The CDR3 consists of 17 residues.

This chain uses TRBV29-1 with TRBJ2-3; D unresolved. V was pared by 3 bases and J by 4 bases, with 8 bases between. Germline-derived CDR1 and CDR2 are SQVTM and ANQGSEA. The CDR3 spans 12 residues. The CDR3 DNA sequence: TGCAGCGTTGAGAGTGGGCCAGATACGCAGTATTTT. Protein sequence: CSVESGPDTQYF.

V and J are TRBV3-1 and TRBJ1-5; D is unclear. V lost 1 base and J lost 7, with 5 bases in between. Germline V gene data show CDR1 as LGHDT and CDR2 as YNNKEL (reference sequence). This CDR3 is built from 12 residues. The CDR3 bases are TGTGCCAGCAGCCAAGCATCCCAGCCCCAGCATTTT. This translates into CASSQASQPQHF.

In its sample, this clonotype was seen a few times. This chain links TRBV19 with TRBJ2-5, with D perhaps TRBD1 or TRBD2 (6 bases each). This CDR3 region has 14 residues. Germline values: CDR1 LNHDA, CDR2 SQIVND (reference sequence). V lost 3 bases and J 5 bases, leaving 13 bases between the germline ends. The CDR3 region is CASSMVGGRETQYF. The CDR3, as DNA: TGTGCCAGTAGTATGGTGGGGGGCAGGGAGACCCAGTACTTC.

This clonotype was seen only a few times. The chain carries TRBV5-1 and TRBJ1-1, with 10 nucleotides matching TRBD1. The V and J ends lost 3 bases and 0 bases, in that order; junction bases with no gene match: 5. CDR1 SGHRS and CDR2 YFSETQ come from the germline V gene. The CDR3 runs 16 residues. The CDR3 sequence is CASSSGTGALNTEAFF. The CDR3 DNA reads TGCGCCAGCAGCTCGGGGACAGGGGCCCTGAACACTGAAGCTTTCTTT.

V and J are TRBV20-1 and TRBJ2-3, with D possibly matching TRBD2 (6 bases). The CDR3 sequence is 14 residues long. Germline CDR1 and CDR2: DFQATT and SNEGSKA (reference sequence). Deletions cut 5 bases from V and 0 bases from J, with 12 bases between. The chain's CDR3 is CSARIAASTDTQYF. CDR3 coding DNA: TGCAGTGCTCGCATAGCGGCTAGCACAGATACGCAGTATTTT.

The gene calls are TRBV19 and TRBJ1-5; D gene uncertain. This CDR3 region has 14 residues. CDR1 and CDR2 (germline): LNHDA, SQIVND (reference sequence). V lost 1 base and J lost 6, with 10 bases in between. CDR3 region: CASSIGLIGQPQHF. The CDR3 DNA sequence: TGTGCCAGTAGTATAGGGCTAATCGGTCAGCCCCAGCATTTT.

The rearrangement uses TRBV15 and TRBJ1-1; the D gene is possibly TRBD1 (5 bases). Looked up from germline, CDR1 is LNHNV and CDR2 is YYDKDF (reference sequence). The CDR3 length is 15 residues. The germline V and J ends were trimmed by 0 bases and 5 bases, with 13 bases remaining between them. The CDR3 DNA reads as TGTGCCACCAGCAGAGAGTCCAGGGTGGGAACTGAAGCTTTCTTT. Its protein product is CATSRESRVGTEAFF.

The rearrangement joins TRBV12-3 or TRBV12-4 to TRBJ1-1; TRBD1 might be the D (6 bases). V lost 7 bases and J lost 1, with 10 bases in between. The CDR3 sequence is 13 residues long. The CDR3 protein is CASTRTANTEAFF. CDR3 in DNA: TGTGCCAGCACCCGGACAGCGAACACTGAAGCTTTCTTT.

This chain joins TRBV20-1 and TRBJ2-5; a weak D match, TRBD1 (6 bases). Trimming cost V 8 bases and J 5 bases, with 21 bases left between them. The CDR3 is 14 amino acids. Per germline, CDR1 DFQATT and CDR2 SNEGSKA (reference sequence). The CDR3 spells CSTHGGYLGETQYF. The CDR3 DNA follows: TGCAGTACCCATGGGGGCTACCTAGGGGAGACCCAGTACTTC.

This clonotype was found a few times. The rearrangement uses TRBV7-2 and TRBJ2-5; D call uncertain. The V gene's germline CDR1 is SGHTA and CDR2 FQGNSA. V lost 0 bases and J 2 bases, leaving 7 bases between the germline ends. The CDR3 consists of 14 residues. CDR3 bases: TGTGCCAGCAGCTTAGCTCGGCAGCAAGAGACCCAGTACTTC. As protein: CASSLARQQETQYF.

This clonotype occurred many times. The rearrangement joins TRBV7-3 to TRBJ2-1, with D maybe TRBD1 (6 bases). The CDR3 runs 15 residues. The V gene's germline CDR1 is SGHTA and CDR2 FQGTGA. The V end lost 5 bases, the J end lost 6 bases, and 17 bases lay between the germline ends. CDR3 nucleotides: TGTGCCAGCAGCCTGGTAAGAGGGGGACGCAATGAGCAGTTCTTC. Its translation: CASSLVRGGRNEQFF. Together with reference TRBV7-3 and TRBJ2-1, the CDR3 gives the full variable domain: GAGVSQTPSNKVTEKGKYVELRCDPISGHTALYWYRQSLGQGPEFLIYFQGTGAADDSGLPNDRFFAVRPEGSVSTLKIQRTERGDSAVYLCASSLVRGGRNEQFFGPGTRLTVL.

This rearrangement joins TRBV14 to TRBJ1-1; D may be TRBD1 (5 bases). CDR1 and CDR2 from the germline V gene are SGHDN and FVKESK. This CDR3 contains 14 residues. V was shortened by 4 bases and J by 3 bases, with 12 bases between the two germline ends. In DNA form, the CDR3 reads TGTGCCAGCAGCCGCGGGACCCTTCACACTGAAGCTTTCTTT. Translating gives CASSRGTLHTEAFF.

This clonotype came up a few times. V and J are TRBV28 and TRBJ2-4, with D tentatively TRBD2 (5 bases). The CDR3 totals 16 residues. Looked up from germline, CDR1 is MDHEN and CDR2 is SYDVKM. The V and J ends lost 3 bases and 4 bases respectively, with 16 bases between them. In DNA, the CDR3 is TGTGCCAGCAGTTTTGTCCGGGGTGGGAATAAAAACATTCAGTACTTC. Translation: CASSFVRGGNKNIQYF.

This clonotype has only a few counts. The CDR3 protein is CASSQGQGITGELFF. The CDR3 nucleotides are TGCGCCAGCAGCCAGGGACAGGGGATCACCGGGGAGCTGTTTTTT. This rearrangement joins TRBV5-1 to TRBJ2-2, with 10 bases lining up with TRBD1. V gave up 4 bases and J gave up 4 bases; unmatched junction bases: 4. Germline CDR1 is SGHRS and CDR2 is YFSETQ. The CDR3 consists of 15 residues.

The CDR3 reads CASSRQGVYIATNEKLFF. The CDR3 bases are TGCGCCAGCTCACGACAGGGAGTTTACATCGCAACTAATGAAAAACTGTTTTTT. The V and J genes are TRBV5-1 and TRBJ1-4; TRBD1 matches 7 bases. J lost 0 bases, V lost 7 bases, and 15 bases had no gene match. This CDR3 contains 18 residues. CDR1 SGHRS and CDR2 YFSETQ come from the germline V gene.

The V and J genes are TRBV20-1 and TRBJ1-6; D unresolved. CDR3 size: 16 residues. Germline V lookup: CDR1 DFQATT, CDR2 SNEGSKA (reference sequence). V was pared by 3 bases and J by 0 bases, with 12 bases between. CDR3 DNA sequence: TGCAGTGCTAGTAGCGTAGTGAGCTCCTATAATTCACCCCTCCACTTT. Residues: CSASSVVSSYNSPLHF.

The table lists this clonotype with a few counts. This chain's CDR3 is CASSQDAGASPYGYTF. CDR3 bases: TGCGCCAGCAGCCAAGACGCAGGGGCCTCCCCCTATGGCTACACCTTC. J is TRBJ1-2 and V is TRBV4-1, with D possibly TRBD1 on 6 matching bases. The CDR3 spans 16 residues. Deletions cut 0 bases from V and 4 bases from J, with 15 bases between. CDR1 is MGHRA, CDR2 YSYEKL, per germline.

The chain combines TRBV29-1 with TRBJ2-3, with 7 bases aligning to TRBD1. The V gene's germline CDR1 is SQVTM and CDR2 ANQGSEA. This CDR3 is built from 16 residues. V lost 6 bases, J lost 6 bases, and 18 bases stayed unmatched. As DNA, the CDR3 is TGCAGCGTCGCACCAGGGAACAGGGGTTCTATGGATACGCAGTATTTT. This codes for CSVAPGNRGSMDTQYF.

The CDR3 sequence: CASRLPGARPIANTGELFF. The CDR3 DNA reads TGTGCAAGTCGCTTACCAGGGGCCCGACCGATTGCGAACACCGGGGAGCTGTTTTTT. The chain links TRBV12-2 to TRBJ2-2; no DNA check was done on the table's D call, TRBD1. TRBV12-2 is listed as a pseudogene. This CDR3 spans 19 amino acids.

This clonotype appeared many times. The chain joins TRBV7-3 to TRBJ2-2; D gene ambiguous. V lost 1 base and J lost 3, with 6 bases in between. The CDR3 covers 14 residues. Per the germline V gene, CDR1 is SGHTA and CDR2 is FQGTGA. The DNA of the CDR3 is TGTGCCAGCAGCTTAAATTTAGACACCGGGGAGCTGTTTTTT. It yields the protein CASSLNLDTGELFF. The full variable domain, its missing parts supplied by reference TRBV7-3 and TRBJ2-2, is GAGVSQTPSNKVTEKGKYVELRCDPISGHTALYWYRQSLGQGPEFLIYFQGTGAADDSGLPNDRFFAVRPEGSVSTLKIQRTERGDSAVYLCASSLNLDTGELFFGEGSRLTVL.